This T cell receptor beta chain was retrieved from a study of vaccination and CD4 T cells after COVID-19. Study details: Nasal swab PCR showed SARS-CoV-2 in convalescent patients, several with mild and one with severe disease. Median draw time for post-COVID samples was 85 to 110 days post-diagnosis (range 35 to 161).

The CDR3 is made up of 15 amino acids. V was clipped by 0 bases and J by 1 base, with 10 bases between them. Germline-derived CDR1 and CDR2 are SGHRS and YFSETQ. Treatment in this sample: approximately 9-day PBMC culture with coronavirus spike peptide pools or control peptides (ViraFEST assay). CD4+ T cells that had been cultured provided DNA sequenced with the Oncomine TCR Beta short-read assay. TCRdb reprocessed the PCR reads via MiXCR and lists one record per CDR3 protein. This sample has approximately 9,000 distinct CDR3 sequences, with around three fifths found just once. A word on this clonotype: Its specificity is not known.

Material for sequencing was CD4+ T cells from blood, cultured in vitro. The sequence was collected from a human donor who had recovered from COVID-19. The chain combines TRBV5-1 with TRBJ1-1; D is uncertain. The DNA for the CDR3 is TGCGCCAGCAGCTTGGAGACCCTAAGGAACACTGAAGCTTTCTTT. Translating it yields CASSLETLRNTEAFF.